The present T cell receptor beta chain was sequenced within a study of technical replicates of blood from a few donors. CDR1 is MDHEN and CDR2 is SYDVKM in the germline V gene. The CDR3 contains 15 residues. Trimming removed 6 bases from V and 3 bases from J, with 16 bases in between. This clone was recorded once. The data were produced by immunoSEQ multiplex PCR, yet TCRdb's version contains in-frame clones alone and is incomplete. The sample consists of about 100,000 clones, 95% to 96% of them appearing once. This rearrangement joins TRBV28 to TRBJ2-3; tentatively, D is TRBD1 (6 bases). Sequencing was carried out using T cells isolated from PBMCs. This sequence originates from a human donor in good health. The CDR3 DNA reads TGTGCCAGCAGCCAGGGGTGGCAGGGAACAGATACGCAGTATTTT. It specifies CASSQGWQGTDTQYF. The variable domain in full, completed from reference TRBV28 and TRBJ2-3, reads DVKVTQSSRYLVKRTGEKVFLECVQDMDHENMFWYRQDPGLGLRLIYFSYDVKMKEKGDIPEGYSVSREKKERFSLILESASTNQTSMYLCASSQGWQGTDTQYFGPGTRLTVL.